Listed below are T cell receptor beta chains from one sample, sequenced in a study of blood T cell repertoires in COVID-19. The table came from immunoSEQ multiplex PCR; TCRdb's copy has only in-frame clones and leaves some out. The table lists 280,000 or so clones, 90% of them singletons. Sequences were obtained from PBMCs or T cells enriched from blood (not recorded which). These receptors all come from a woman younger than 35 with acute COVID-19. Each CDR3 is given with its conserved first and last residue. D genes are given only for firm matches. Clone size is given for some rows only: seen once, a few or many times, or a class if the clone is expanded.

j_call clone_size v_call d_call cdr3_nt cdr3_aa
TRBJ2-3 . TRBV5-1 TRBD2 TGCGCCAGCAGCTTCCGGACTAGCGGGAGGGGAGATACGCAGTATTTT CASSFRTSGRGDTQYF
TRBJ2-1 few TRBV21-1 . TGTGCCAGCAGCAAAGCGCAGGTGACGGGAGCGTTCTTC CASSKAQVTGAFF
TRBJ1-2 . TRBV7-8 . TGTGCCAGCAGCACCAGGACGGACTATGGTGGCTACACCTTC CASSTRTDYGGYTF
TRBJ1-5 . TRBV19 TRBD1 TGTGCCAGTAGTATAACAACGTCCAGGGGGCGTCAGCCCCAGCATTTT CASSITTSRGRQPQHF
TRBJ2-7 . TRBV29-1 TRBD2 TGCAGCGTAACCGGGACTAGCTACGAGCAGTACTTC CSVTGTSYEQYF
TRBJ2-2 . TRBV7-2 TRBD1 TGTGCCAGCAGCTTAGCGCTACAGGGGAGCACCGGGGAGCTGTTTTTT CASSLALQGSTGELFF
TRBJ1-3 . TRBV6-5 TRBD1 TGTGCCAGCAGGAGGCAGGGGGGCTCTGGAAACACCATATATTTT CASRRQGGSGNTIYF
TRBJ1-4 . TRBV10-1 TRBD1 TGCGCCAGCCAGGGACAGGCTAATGAAAAACTGTTTTTT CASQGQANEKLFF
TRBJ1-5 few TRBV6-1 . TGTGCCAGCAGTGACCTGGGGGGGCAGGAGCCCCAGCATTTT CASSDLGGQEPQHF
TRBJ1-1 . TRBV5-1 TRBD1 TGCGCCAGCAGCCAAGTCCGGGACAGAGGCACTGAAGCTTTCTTT CASSQVRDRGTEAFF
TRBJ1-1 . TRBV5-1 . TGCGCCAGCAGCTTGCCTGGAGGGGCTCGGATGAACACTGAAGCTTTCTTT CASSLPGGARMNTEAFF
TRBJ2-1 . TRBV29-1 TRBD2 TGCAGCGTCGGCCAAACTAGCGGGATTAGGAATGAGCAGTTCTTC CSVGQTSGIRNEQFF
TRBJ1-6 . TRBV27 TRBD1 TGTGCCAGCAGTGATCGGGACAGCTCCTATAATTCACCCCTCCACTTT CASSDRDSSYNSPLHF
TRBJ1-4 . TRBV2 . TGTGCCAGCAGACGGACGGGATTTAATGAAAAACTGTTTTTT CASRRTGFNEKLFF
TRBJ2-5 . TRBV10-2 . TGCGCCAGCAGTGAAGAGGCTAGCTCCTACCAAGAGACCCAGTACTTC CASSEEASSYQETQYF
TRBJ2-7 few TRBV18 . TGTGCCAGCTCACGCGCGGGTTCCTACGAGCAGTACTTC CASSRAGSYEQYF
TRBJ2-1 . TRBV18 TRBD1 TGTGCCAGCTCAACACTCCGGGACAGGGCCAACAATGAGCAGTTCTTC CASSTLRDRANNEQFF
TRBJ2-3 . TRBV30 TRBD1 TGTGCCTGGAGATGGAGGGGACAGGGGACAGATACGCAGTATTTT CAWRWRGQGTDTQYF
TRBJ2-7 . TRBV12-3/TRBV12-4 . TGTGCCAGCAGCGAGAGCTCCTACGAGCAGTACTTC CASSESSYEQYF
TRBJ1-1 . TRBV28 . TGTGCCAGCAGTCAACAGGTTGTCTTGGGTGGTGAAGCTTTCTTT CASSQQVVLGGEAFF
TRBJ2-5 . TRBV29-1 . TGCAGCGTTGAGCGAGAAAATGATAGACTATTGGGAGAGACCCAGTACTTC CSVERENDRLLGETQYF
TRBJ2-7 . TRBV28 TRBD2 TGTGCCAGCAGTTTATCTAGCGGATTCTACGAGCAGTACTTC CASSLSSGFYEQYF
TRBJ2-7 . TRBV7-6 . TGTGCCAGCAGCTTACACTCCACAGGGAAATACTCCTACGAGCAGTACTTC CASSLHSTGKYSYEQYF
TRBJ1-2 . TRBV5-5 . TGTGCCAGCAACGCCTGGGGGGGCGTAAAGAACTATGGCTACACCTTC CASNAWGGVKNYGYTF
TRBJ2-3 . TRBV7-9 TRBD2 TGTGCCAGCAGCCCTAGACTAGCGTCTAGCACAGATACGCAGTATTTT CASSPRLASSTDTQYF
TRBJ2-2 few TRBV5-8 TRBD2 TGTGCCAGCAGGGGACTAGCGGGAGTAATCGGGGAGCTGTTTTTT CASRGLAGVIGELFF
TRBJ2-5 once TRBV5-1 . TGCGCCAGCAGCGAACGACGTCGGCAGGGACAAGAGACCCAGTACTTC CASSERRRQGQETQYF
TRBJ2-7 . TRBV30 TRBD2 TGTGCCTGCCGACTAGCGGGGGGGCGGGAGCAGTACTTC CACRLAGGREQYF